What follows are 2 T cell receptor beta chains derived from one specimen sequenced in a study of T cells in Graves' hyperthyroidism and ophthalmopathy. The TCR beta CDR3 regions underwent amplification using RNA transcripts as the source. The TCR CDR3 first-round RT-PCR relied on the HTBI primer set. TCRdb re-called the multiplex PCR reads through MiXCR, storing one row per CDR3 protein. Here the sample spans 500,000 to 650,000 distinct CDR3 sequences, 17% being singletons. Sequencing input: blood. These TCRs come from a woman younger than 30 with Graves' ophthalmopathy.

This clonotype was seen many times. The V and J genes are TRBV30 and TRBJ1-1; 7 bases are a match to TRBD1. From germline, CDR1 is GTSNPN and CDR2 SVGIG (reference sequence). The ends lost 1 base at V and 7 bases at J; junction bases unmatched: 15. This CDR3 region has 16 residues. CDR3 in amino acids: CAWSARSRYRQGEAFF. CDR3 sequence (DNA): TGTGCCTGGAGTGCCCGATCTCGGTACCGACAGGGTGAAGCTTTCTTT.

The rearrangement uses TRBV7-6 and TRBJ1-6, with a weak D call TRBD1 (5 bases). From germline, CDR1 is SGHVS and CDR2 FNYEAQ. The V gene lost 5 bases and the J gene lost 5 bases, with 19 bases spanning the gap. The CDR3 is made up of 17 amino acids. DNA of the CDR3: TGTGCCAGCAGCACACAACGGTGGGGAGGGGATAATTCACCCCTCCACTTT. Translation gives CASSTQRWGGDNSPLHF.